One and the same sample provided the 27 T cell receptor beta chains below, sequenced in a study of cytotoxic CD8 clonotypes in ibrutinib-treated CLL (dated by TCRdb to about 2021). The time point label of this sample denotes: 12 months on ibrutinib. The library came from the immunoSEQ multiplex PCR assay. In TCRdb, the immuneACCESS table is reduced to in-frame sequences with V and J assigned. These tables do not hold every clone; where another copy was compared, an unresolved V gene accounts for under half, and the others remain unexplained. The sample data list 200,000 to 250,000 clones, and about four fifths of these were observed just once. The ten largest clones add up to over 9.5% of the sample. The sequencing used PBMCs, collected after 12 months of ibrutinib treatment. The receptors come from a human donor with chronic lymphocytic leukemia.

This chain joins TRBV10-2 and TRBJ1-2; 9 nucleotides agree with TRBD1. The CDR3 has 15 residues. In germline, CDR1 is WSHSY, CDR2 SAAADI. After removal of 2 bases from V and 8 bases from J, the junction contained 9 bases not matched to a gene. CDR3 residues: CASSERHRGRIGYTF. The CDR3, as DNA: TGCGCCAGCAGTGAGCGTCACAGGGGGCGAATAGGCTACACCTTC.

CDR3 coding DNA: TGTGCCAGTACCACCAAAGGCCGGGACATAGGGCTTGGGACCCAGTACTTC. The encoded protein is CASTTKGRDIGLGTQYF. The gene calls are TRBV19 and TRBJ2-5; the D gene is possibly TRBD1 (6 bases). The ends were cut back, 7 bases at V and 7 bases at J, with 28 bases in the middle. There are 17 residues in the CDR3. Looked up from germline, CDR1 is LNHDA and CDR2 is SQIVND (reference sequence). The complete variable domain, with remaining parts taken from reference TRBV19 and TRBJ2-5, reads DGGITQSPKYLFRKEGQNVTLSCEQNLNHDAMYWYRQDPGQGLRLIYYSQIVNDFQKGDIAEGYSVSREKKESFPLTVTSAQKNPTAFYLCASTTKGRDIGLGTQYFGPGTRLLVL.

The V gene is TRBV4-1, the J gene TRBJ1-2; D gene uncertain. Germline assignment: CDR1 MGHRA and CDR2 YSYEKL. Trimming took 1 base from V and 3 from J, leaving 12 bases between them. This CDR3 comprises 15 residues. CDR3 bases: TGCGCCAGCAGCCAAGTTCCCCTTCTACACTATGGCTACACCTTC. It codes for CASSQVPLLHYGYTF.

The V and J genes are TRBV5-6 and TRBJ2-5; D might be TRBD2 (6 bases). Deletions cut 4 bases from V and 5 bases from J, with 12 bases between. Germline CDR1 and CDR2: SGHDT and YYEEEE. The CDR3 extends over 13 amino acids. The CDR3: CASSRTGRETQYF. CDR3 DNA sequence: TGTGCCAGCAGCCGCACGGGGAGGGAGACCCAGTACTTC.

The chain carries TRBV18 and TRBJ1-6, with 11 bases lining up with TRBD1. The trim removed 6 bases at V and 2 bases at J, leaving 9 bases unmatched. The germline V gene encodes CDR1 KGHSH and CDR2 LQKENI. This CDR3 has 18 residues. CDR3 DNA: TGTGCCAGCTCCCCAATGGGACAGGGGGGAGCCTATAATTCACCCCTCCACTTT. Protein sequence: CASSPMGQGGAYNSPLHF.

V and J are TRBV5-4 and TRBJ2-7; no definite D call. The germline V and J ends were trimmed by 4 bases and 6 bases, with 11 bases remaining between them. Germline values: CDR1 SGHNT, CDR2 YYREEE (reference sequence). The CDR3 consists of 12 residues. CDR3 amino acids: CASSLSGVEQYF. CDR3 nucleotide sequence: TGTGCCAGCAGCCTCAGTGGGGTCGAGCAGTACTTC.

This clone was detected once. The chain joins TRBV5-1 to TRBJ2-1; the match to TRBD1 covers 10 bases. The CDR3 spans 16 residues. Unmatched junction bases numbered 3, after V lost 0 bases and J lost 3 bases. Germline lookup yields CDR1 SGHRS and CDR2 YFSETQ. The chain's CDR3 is CASSLGDRGYYNEQFF. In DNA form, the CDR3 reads TGCGCCAGCAGCTTGGGGGACAGGGGTTACTACAATGAGCAGTTCTTC.

This chain's CDR3 is CASSGRRTDTQYF. The CDR3 nucleotides read TGCGCCAGCAGCGGTCGCCGGACAGATACGCAGTATTTT. The chain employs TRBV10-2 and TRBJ2-3; D is undetermined. Germline V gene sequence: CDR1 WSHSY, CDR2 SAAADI. The ends were cut back, 6 bases at V and 3 bases at J, with 10 bases in the middle. The length of the CDR3 is 13 residues.

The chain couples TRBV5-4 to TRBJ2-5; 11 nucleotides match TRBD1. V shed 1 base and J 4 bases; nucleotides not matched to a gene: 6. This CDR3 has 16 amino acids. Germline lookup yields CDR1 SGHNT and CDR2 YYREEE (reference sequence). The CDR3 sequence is CASSLNPGTGGETQYF. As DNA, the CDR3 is TGTGCCAGCAGCTTGAACCCCGGGACAGGGGGAGAGACCCAGTACTTC.

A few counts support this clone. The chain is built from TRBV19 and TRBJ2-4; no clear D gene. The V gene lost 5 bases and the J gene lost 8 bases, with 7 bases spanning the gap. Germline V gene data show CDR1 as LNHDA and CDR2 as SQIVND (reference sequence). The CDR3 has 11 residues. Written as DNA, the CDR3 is TGTGCCAGTAGTCCAGGATACATTCAGTACTTC. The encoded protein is CASSPGYIQYF.

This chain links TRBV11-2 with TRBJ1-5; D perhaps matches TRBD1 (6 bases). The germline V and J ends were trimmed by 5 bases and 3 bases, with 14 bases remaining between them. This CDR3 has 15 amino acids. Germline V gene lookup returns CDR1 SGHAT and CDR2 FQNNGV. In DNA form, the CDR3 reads TGTGCCAGCAGCAAAAACAGGGCCCCCAATCAGCCCCAGCATTTT. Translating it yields CASSKNRAPNQPQHF.

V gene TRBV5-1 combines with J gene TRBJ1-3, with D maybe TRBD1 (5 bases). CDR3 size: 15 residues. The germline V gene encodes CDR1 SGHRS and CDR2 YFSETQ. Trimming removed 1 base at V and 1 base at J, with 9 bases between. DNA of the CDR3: TGCGCCAGCAGCTTGCGGGGGATTTCTGGAAACACCATATATTTT. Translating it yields CASSLRGISGNTIYF.

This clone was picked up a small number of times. CDR3 protein: CASSRMGYEQYF. CDR3 nucleotide sequence: TGTGCCAGCAGCCGGATGGGGTACGAGCAGTACTTC. This chain links TRBV14 with TRBJ2-7; no clear D gene. Germline loops: CDR1 SGHDN, CDR2 FVKESK. The CDR3 is 12 amino acids. The V end lost 4 bases, the J end lost 4 bases, and 8 bases lay between the germline ends.

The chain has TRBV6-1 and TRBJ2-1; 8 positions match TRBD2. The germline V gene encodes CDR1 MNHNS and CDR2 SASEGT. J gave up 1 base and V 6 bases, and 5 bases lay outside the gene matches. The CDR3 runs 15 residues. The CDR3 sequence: CASSEQRGSYNEQFF. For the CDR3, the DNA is TGTGCCAGCAGCGAACAGCGGGGGTCCTACAATGAGCAGTTCTTC.

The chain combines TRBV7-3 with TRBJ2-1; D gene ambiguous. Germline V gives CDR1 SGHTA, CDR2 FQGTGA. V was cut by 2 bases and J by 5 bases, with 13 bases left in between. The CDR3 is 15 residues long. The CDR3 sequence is CASSLGPPADNEQFF. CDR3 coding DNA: TGTGCCAGCAGCTTAGGACCCCCCGCCGACAATGAGCAGTTCTTC.

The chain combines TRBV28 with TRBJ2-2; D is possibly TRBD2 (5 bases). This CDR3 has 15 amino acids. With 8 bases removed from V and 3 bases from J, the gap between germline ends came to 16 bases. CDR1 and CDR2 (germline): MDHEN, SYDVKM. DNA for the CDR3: TGTGCCAGCGGGGATTGGGAGAGGGACACCGGGGAGCTGTTTTTT. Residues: CASGDWERDTGELFF.

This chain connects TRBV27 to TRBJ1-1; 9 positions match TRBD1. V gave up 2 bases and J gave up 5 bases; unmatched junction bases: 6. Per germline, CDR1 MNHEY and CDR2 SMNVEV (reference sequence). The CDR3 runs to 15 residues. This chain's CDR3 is CASSLEQGAGTEAFF. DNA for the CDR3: TGTGCCAGCAGTTTAGAACAGGGGGCGGGAACTGAAGCTTTCTTT.

The CDR3 spells CASSQSGQEPPLHF. The CDR3 nucleotides are TGCGCCAGCAGTCAATCGGGCCAGGAGCCACCCCTCCACTTT. V gene TRBV23-1 combines with J gene TRBJ1-6; D is uncertain. TRBV23-1 is assigned to the ORF class and has an uncertain function. The CDR3 runs to 14 residues. Trimming left V 0 bases short and J 11 bases short, with 11 bases between.

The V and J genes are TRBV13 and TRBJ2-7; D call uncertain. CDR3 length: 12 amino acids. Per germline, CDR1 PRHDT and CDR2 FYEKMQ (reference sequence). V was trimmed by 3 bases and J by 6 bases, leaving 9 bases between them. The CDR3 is CASSLDVSEQYF. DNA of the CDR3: TGTGCCAGCAGCTTGGACGTGAGCGAGCAGTACTTC. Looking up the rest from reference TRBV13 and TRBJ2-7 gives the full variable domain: AAGVIQSPRHLIKEKRETATLKCYPIPRHDTVYWYQQGPGQDPQFLISFYEKMQSDKGSIPDRFSAQQFSDYHSELNMSSLELGDSALYFCASSLDVSEQYFGPGTRLTVT.

CDR3 nucleotide sequence: TGCGCCAGCAGTCGCGGGACAGGGACCACAGATACGCAGTATTTT. The encoded protein is CASSRGTGTTDTQYF. The chain has TRBV5-1 and TRBJ2-3; 9 nucleotides match TRBD1. V lost 5 bases and J lost 2; bases outside the gene matches: 6. The CDR3 has 15 residues. CDR1 is SGHRS, CDR2 YFSETQ, per germline. The full variable domain, in which reference TRBV5-1 and TRBJ2-3 provide the parts outside the CDR3, is KAGVTQTPRYLIKTRGQQVTLSCSPISGHRSVSWYQQTPGQGLQFLFEYFSETQRNKGNFPGRFSGRQFSNSRSEMNVSTLELGDSALYLCASSRGTGTTDTQYFGPGTRLTVL.

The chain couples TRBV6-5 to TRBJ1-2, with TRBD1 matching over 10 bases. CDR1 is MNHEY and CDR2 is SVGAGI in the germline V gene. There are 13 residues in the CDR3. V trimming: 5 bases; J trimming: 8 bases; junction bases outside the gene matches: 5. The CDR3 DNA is TGTGCCAGCAGTGCGGGACAGGGGCTAGGCTACACCTTC. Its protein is CASSAGQGLGYTF.

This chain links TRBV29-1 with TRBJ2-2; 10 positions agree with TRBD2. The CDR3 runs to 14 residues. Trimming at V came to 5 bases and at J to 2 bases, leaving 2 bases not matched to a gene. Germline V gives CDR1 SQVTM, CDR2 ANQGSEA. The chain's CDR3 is CSVSGGGNTGELFF. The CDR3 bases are TGCAGCGTTAGCGGGGGGGGTAACACCGGGGAGCTGTTTTTT.

The CDR3 nucleotides are TGCGCCAGCAGCTTGGATTGGGAAGAGACCCAGTACTTC. It codes for CASSLDWEETQYF. The genes are TRBV5-1 and TRBJ2-5; D is ambiguous. Looked up from germline, CDR1 is SGHRS and CDR2 is YFSETQ. Deletions cut 0 bases from V and 3 bases from J, with 6 bases between. The length of the CDR3 is 13 residues.

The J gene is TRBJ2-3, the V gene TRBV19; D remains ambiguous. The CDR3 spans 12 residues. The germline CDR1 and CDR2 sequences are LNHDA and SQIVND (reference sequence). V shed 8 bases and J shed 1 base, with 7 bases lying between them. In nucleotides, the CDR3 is TGTGCCAGTGCCGAGGGCACAGATACGCAGTATTTT. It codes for CASAEGTDTQYF.

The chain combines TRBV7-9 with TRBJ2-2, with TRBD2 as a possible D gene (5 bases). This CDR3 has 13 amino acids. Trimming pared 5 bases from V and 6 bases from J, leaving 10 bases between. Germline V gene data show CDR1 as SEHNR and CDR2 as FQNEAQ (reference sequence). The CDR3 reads CASSPRGSGELFF. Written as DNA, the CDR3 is TGTGCCAGCAGCCCTCGAGGGTCCGGGGAGCTGTTTTTT.

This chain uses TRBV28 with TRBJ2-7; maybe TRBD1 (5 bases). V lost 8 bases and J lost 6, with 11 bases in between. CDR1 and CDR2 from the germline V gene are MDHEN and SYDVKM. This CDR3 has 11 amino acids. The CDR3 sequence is CASHKGREQYF. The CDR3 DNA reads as TGTGCCAGCCATAAGGGGCGCGAGCAGTACTTC.

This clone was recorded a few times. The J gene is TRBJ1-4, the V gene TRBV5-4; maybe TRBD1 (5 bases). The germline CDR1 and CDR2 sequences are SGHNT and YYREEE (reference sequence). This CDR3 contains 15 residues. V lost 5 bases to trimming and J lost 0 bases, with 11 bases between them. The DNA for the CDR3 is TGTGCCAGCAGTTGGGGCCCTGCAACTAATGAAAAACTGTTTTTT. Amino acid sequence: CASSWGPATNEKLFF.